The rows below give T cell receptor beta chains drawn from one sample of a study of early T cells in non-severe SARS-CoV-2 infection. TCRdb itself ran the 5' RACE reads through MiXCR, one entry per CDR3 protein. The top ten clones hold roughly 4.7% of a sample with tens of thousands of distinct CDR3 sequences, roughly 17% of them seen once. Sequenced material: whole blood, taken at baseline. The origin of the receptors is an adult who was a healthcare worker with PCR-confirmed SARS-CoV-2 infection or an uninfected control (not recorded which). The conserved cysteine and the conserved F or W are not part of the CDR3 here.

j_call v_call cdr3_aa
TRBJ2-4 TRBV28 ASSLPALMNIQY
TRBJ2-7 TRBV29-1 SVIREGYEQY
TRBJ2-1 TRBV28 ASSLSAGVGNEQF
TRBJ2-1 TRBV4-2 ASSQDRWSSYNEQF
TRBJ2-4 TRBV20-1 SARDLLGENIQY
TRBJ2-5 TRBV2 ASRRLAGETQY
TRBJ2-7 TRBV12-3/TRBV12-4 ASRKFLYEQY
TRBJ2-2 TRBV7-2 ASSQTKRHPNTGELF
TRBJ2-3 TRBV5-1 ASSPGTSGYSSTDTQY
TRBJ2-5 TRBV6-2/TRBV6-3 ASKSRVGTQY
TRBJ2-4 TRBV7-6 ASSPNRGRSQNIQY
TRBJ1-3 TRBV20-1 SARTVPGNTIY
TRBJ2-1 TRBV4-3 ASSQEGGDEQF
TRBJ2-4 TRBV20-1 SARRMDRGHIQY
TRBJ2-3 TRBV7-2 ASSLHSLTQY
TRBJ2-5 TRBV5-1 ASSLVGQGQETQY
TRBJ1-1 TRBV18 ASSPFGGNTEAF
TRBJ2-3 TRBV15 ATSRGSGGTDTQY
TRBJ2-3 TRBV19 ASRLAGPGDTQY
TRBJ2-3 TRBV24-1 ATESGLAGAGTDTQY
TRBJ1-5 TRBV28 ASSVGMDQPQH
TRBJ2-7 TRBV18 ASSPPVKDRGLRSEQY
TRBJ2-7 TRBV28 ASRRPGTAPSYEQY
TRBJ2-1 TRBV6-1 ASREKMTGPDEQF
TRBJ2-1 TRBV14 ASSQVGIAGYNEQF
TRBJ2-7 TRBV4-1 ASSRGQGAGEQY
TRBJ1-6 TRBV11-2 ASNMDRINSPLH
TRBJ2-3 TRBV20-1 SARGSNTDTQY
TRBJ2-3 TRBV5-4 ASSLGQSTDTQY
TRBJ2-1 TRBV30 AAGRERNEQF
TRBJ2-7 TRBV20-1 SARLVASSYEQY
TRBJ2-7 TRBV27 ASTRLGRDEQY
TRBJ2-3 TRBV5-1 ASGDGVTDTQY
TRBJ1-2 TRBV5-4 ASSLDPYGYT
TRBJ1-1 TRBV7-9 ASSLTRVRAAEAF
TRBJ2-6 TRBV18 ASSPNSQSSGANVLT
TRBJ2-3 TRBV27 ASSFANADTQY
TRBJ2-7 TRBV18 ASSPPSGSYEQY
TRBJ2-7 TRBV20-1 SASVGRTYEQY
TRBJ2-7 TRBV20-1 SAREREYPYEQY
TRBJ2-7 TRBV6-1 ASKPGTVYEQY
TRBJ2-3 TRBV3-1 ASSQDSPGATWDTQY
TRBJ2-1 TRBV6-2/TRBV6-3 ASSVLQREGVTEQF
TRBJ2-3 TRBV3-1 ASSQWQADTQY
TRBJ1-6 TRBV4-3 ASSQEYGLVNSPLH
TRBJ2-2 TRBV20-1 SASAGTTNTGELF
TRBJ1-1 TRBV5-4 ASSSDMNTEAF
TRBJ2-3 TRBV20-1 SARNSPPDTQY
TRBJ2-3 TRBV20-1 SAIHLTSGGTDTQY
TRBJ2-3 TRBV27 ASSLGTSGITDTQY
TRBJ2-3 TRBV11-2 ASSLSVQRTDTQY
TRBJ2-1 TRBV20-1 SAREITYNEQF
TRBJ2-1 TRBV4-2 ASSQEAGSGANEQF
TRBJ2-7 TRBV27 ASSFGRQGPAEQY
TRBJ2-7 TRBV3-1 ASSQRAYEQY
TRBJ2-5 TRBV18 ASSPRGTSGKQETQY
TRBJ2-4 TRBV6-1 ASTEQGLAKNIQY
TRBJ2-7 TRBV3-1 ASSQGATYEQY
TRBJ1-1 TRBV11-2 ASSQAF
TRBJ2-5 TRBV6-5 ASSYDRGVETQY